The 23 T cell receptor beta chains presented below share a single source sample, sequenced in a study of T cell responses to AZD1222 COVID-19 vaccine. Sequencing was performed with immunoSEQ multiplex PCR; in TCRdb, only in-frame clones are kept and a portion is missing. The table includes 95,000 to 100,000 clones, just over 90% detected once. The specimen was peripheral blood, collected on day 0 of AZD1222 vaccination. Receptors originate from an adult in good health.

V gene TRBV20-1 combines with J gene TRBJ2-5; D unresolved. Germline CDR1 DFQATT, CDR2 SNEGSKA (reference sequence). The CDR3 is 15 amino acids. V lost 3 bases and J 2 bases, leaving 16 bases between the germline ends. CDR3: CSASIGLSVQETQYF. DNA of the CDR3: TGCAGTGCTAGTATAGGCCTCTCGGTGCAAGAGACCCAGTACTTC.

In its sample, this clone was seen once. The rearrangement uses TRBV2 and TRBJ1-1, with TRBD1 matching 9 bases. V shed 5 bases, J shed 5 bases, and the junction held 3 bases outside the gene matches. Germline V lookup: CDR1 SNHLY, CDR2 FYNNEI. The CDR3 extends over 13 amino acids. The CDR3 DNA follows: TGTGCCAGCAGTCGACAGGGGGGGACTGAAGCTTTCTTT. It codes for CASSRQGGTEAFF.

The genes are TRBV4-1 and TRBJ1-1; no clear D. There are 12 residues in the CDR3. V was clipped by 4 bases and J by 3 bases, with 6 bases between them. Germline lookup yields CDR1 MGHRA and CDR2 YSYEKL. The CDR3 is CASSPGDTEAFF. DNA of the CDR3: TGCGCCAGCAGCCCCGGGGACACTGAAGCTTTCTTT.

The chain links TRBV19 to TRBJ2-5, with 8 bases matching TRBD1. Germline loops: CDR1 LNHDA, CDR2 SQIVND (reference sequence). After removal of 4 bases from V and 5 bases from J, the junction contained 3 bases not matched to a gene. CDR3 length: 13 amino acids. CDR3 amino acids: CASSKSGGETQYF. As DNA, the CDR3 is TGTGCCAGTAGTAAGTCAGGGGGCGAGACCCAGTACTTC.

The rearrangement links TRBV14 to TRBJ1-3, with TRBD1 matching 7 bases. The CDR3 runs 15 residues. CDR1 is SGHDN, CDR2 FVKESK, per germline. Unmatched junction bases numbered 7, after V lost 6 bases and J lost 2 bases. CDR3: CASRRDTGAGNTIYF. Written as DNA, the CDR3 is TGTGCCAGCAGACGGGATACAGGGGCTGGAAACACCATATATTTT.

The chain carries TRBV18 and TRBJ2-1, with 8 bases that match TRBD2. This CDR3 is 17 amino acids long. The germline gives CDR1 KGHSH, CDR2 LQKENI. V was pared by 5 bases and J by 1 base, with 10 bases of the junction left unmatched. CDR3 region: CASSGAGDKSSYNEQFF. CDR3 DNA sequence: TGTGCCAGCTCAGGAGCGGGGGACAAATCTTCCTACAATGAGCAGTTCTTC. Supplemented by reference TRBV18 and TRBJ2-1, the full variable domain reads NAGVMQNPRHLVRRRGQEARLRCSPMKGHSHVYWYRQLPEEGLKFMVYLQKENIIDESGMPKERFSAEFPKEGPSILRIQQVVRGDSAAYFCASSGAGDKSSYNEQFFGPGTRLTVL.

The V and J genes are TRBV27 and TRBJ1-5; D gene uncertain. This CDR3 spans 14 amino acids. Germline CDR1 is MNHEY and CDR2 is SMNVEV (reference sequence). V was pared by 0 bases and J by 1 base, with 4 bases between. CDR3 protein: CASSLSGSNQPQHF. The CDR3 region has the DNA TGTGCCAGCAGTTTATCAGGGAGCAATCAGCCCCAGCATTTT.

The V call is TRBV20-1, the J call TRBJ1-2; D might be TRBD1 (6 bases). CDR3 length equals 14 residues. V was clipped by 3 bases and J by 2 bases, with 13 bases between them. Germline loops: CDR1 DFQATT, CDR2 SNEGSKA (reference sequence). CDR3 loop: CSASSGGTNYGYTF. CDR3 nucleotides: TGCAGTGCTAGTAGTGGCGGGACAAACTATGGCTACACCTTC.

V gene TRBV10-3 combines with J gene TRBJ2-7; maybe TRBD1 (6 bases). The CDR3 is 15 residues long. The V end lost 4 bases, the J end lost 3 bases, and 16 bases lay between the germline ends. The germline CDR1 and CDR2 sequences are ENHRY and SYGVKD. CDR3 protein: CAISVPRGSNYEQYF. The CDR3 region has the DNA TGTGCCATCAGTGTCCCCAGGGGAAGCAACTACGAGCAGTACTTC.

This sequence joins TRBV15 and TRBJ1-4; 7 bases align to TRBD1. This CDR3 is 17 amino acids long. V was pared by 3 bases and J by 0 bases, with 7 bases of the junction left unmatched. Germline V gene sequence: CDR1 LNHNV, CDR2 YYDKDF (reference sequence). CDR3 DNA: TGTGCCACCAGCAGTCCCGGACAGGAGGCAACTAATGAAAAACTGTTTTTT. Amino acids: CATSSPGQEATNEKLFF.

This chain connects TRBV3-1 (or the pseudogene TRBV3-2) to TRBJ2-4; perhaps TRBD2 as D (7 bases). Germline CDR1 is LGHDT and CDR2 is YNNKEL (reference sequence). The CDR3 runs to 17 residues. V was cut by 0 bases and J by 6 bases, with 18 bases left in between. CDR3 sequence reads: CASSQDFATGGGNIQYF. CDR3 sequence (DNA): TGTGCCAGCAGCCAAGACTTCGCGACAGGCGGGGGAAACATTCAGTACTTC.

This sequence joins TRBV18 and TRBJ2-3; 11 bases line up with TRBD1. This CDR3 region has 15 residues. From germline, CDR1 is KGHSH and CDR2 LQKENI. The junction had 2 bases not matched to a gene; V was cut back by 2 bases and J by 4 bases. The CDR3 protein is CASSPKGQGADTQYF. The CDR3 coding sequence is TGTGCCAGCTCACCAAAGGGACAGGGGGCAGATACGCAGTATTTT.

V usage is TRBV5-1 and J usage is TRBJ1-1; D gene ambiguous. Germline V CDR1 and CDR2: SGHRS, YFSETQ. The CDR3 consists of 15 residues. Trimming took off 3 bases at V and 3 bases at J, with 15 bases between the two ends. CDR3 sequence: CASSSDKPRDTEAFF. Written as DNA, the CDR3 is TGCGCCAGCAGCTCAGACAAACCCCGGGACACTGAAGCTTTCTTT. Using reference TRBV5-1 and TRBJ1-1 for the parts outside the CDR3, the full variable domain is KAGVTQTPRYLIKTRGQQVTLSCSPISGHRSVSWYQQTPGQGLQFLFEYFSETQRNKGNFPGRFSGRQFSNSRSEMNVSTLELGDSALYLCASSSDKPRDTEAFFGQGTRLTVV.

The chain recombines TRBV2 with TRBJ1-4, with D maybe TRBD1 (6 bases). CDR1 and CDR2 (germline): SNHLY, FYNNEI. V was trimmed by 2 bases and J by 3 bases, leaving 10 bases between them. This CDR3 region has 15 residues. As DNA, the CDR3 is TGTGCCAGCAGTGAATGGTCAGGGGCTAATGAAAAACTGTTTTTT. It codes for CASSEWSGANEKLFF.

This chain connects TRBV7-2 to TRBJ2-3, with D perhaps being TRBD1 or TRBD2 (5 bases each). This CDR3 is 15 amino acids long. V gave up 5 bases and J gave up 2 bases, with 14 bases separating them. Germline V gene data show CDR1 as SGHTA and CDR2 as FQGNSA. In DNA, the CDR3 is TGTGCCAGCAGCAATAGGGACGGACCCACAGATACGCAGTATTTT. It codes for CASSNRDGPTDTQYF.

This chain joins TRBV18 and TRBJ1-1; the D gene is possibly TRBD1 (5 bases). The CDR3 is made up of 14 amino acids. Germline V gives CDR1 KGHSH, CDR2 LQKENI. Trimming removed 4 bases at V and 6 bases at J, with 15 bases between. CDR3 coding DNA: TGTGCCAGCTCACGGGACCAAATTGGCGCTGAAGCTTTCTTT. It translates to CASSRDQIGAEAFF.

The chain joins TRBV12-3 or TRBV12-4 to TRBJ1-2, with a possible D match to TRBD1 (5 bases). Deletions cut 2 bases from V and 8 bases from J, with 12 bases between. The CDR3 has 13 amino acids. DNA of the CDR3: TGTGCCAGCAGTTTAAGTGACAGCGGAGGCTACACCTTC. This translates into CASSLSDSGGYTF.

Only a few counts were recorded for this clone. The rearrangement joins TRBV6-5 to TRBJ2-3; TRBD2 agrees at 10 bases. The germline gives CDR1 MNHEY, CDR2 SVGAGI. V shed 5 bases and J 2 bases; nucleotides not matched to a gene: 4. The length of the CDR3 is 15 residues. The CDR3 sequence is CASSRTSGATDTQYF. DNA for the CDR3: TGTGCCAGCAGTCGCACTAGCGGGGCCACAGATACGCAGTATTTT.

This chain connects TRBV12-3 or TRBV12-4 to TRBJ1-4; TRBD1 matches at 7 bases. This CDR3 is 13 amino acids long. V lost 4 bases and J lost 8; bases outside the gene matches: 4. The CDR3 reads CASSSRGREKLFF. The CDR3 nucleotides are TGTGCCAGCAGTTCCAGGGGGAGAGAAAAACTGTTTTTT.

This clone was counted a single time. The rearrangement uses TRBV5-1 and TRBJ1-4; unclear D gene. The germline V gene encodes CDR1 SGHRS and CDR2 YFSETQ. V was pared by 2 bases and J by 0 bases, with 5 bases between. The CDR3 has 14 amino acids. The CDR3 is CASSLGPTNEKLFF. The CDR3 coding sequence is TGCGCCAGCAGCTTAGGTCCAACTAATGAAAAACTGTTTTTT.

The chain combines TRBV12-3 or TRBV12-4 with TRBJ1-1; a weak D match, TRBD1 (5 bases). Trimming cost V 3 bases and J 4 bases, with 9 bases left between them. The CDR3 sequence is 13 residues long. CDR3 residues: CASSFPGGTEAFF. The CDR3 nucleotides are TGTGCCAGCAGTTTCCCGGGGGGCACTGAAGCTTTCTTT.

This clone was picked up one time. The chain couples TRBV6-1 to TRBJ2-2; a possible D gene is TRBD2 (6 bases). Trimming removed 1 base at V and 6 bases at J, with 12 bases between. Germline V gene data show CDR1 as MNHNS and CDR2 as SASEGT. The CDR3 contains 15 residues. The CDR3 reads CASSEEVSGAGELFF. The CDR3 bases are TGTGCCAGCAGTGAAGAAGTATCGGGGGCCGGGGAGCTGTTTTTT.

The CDR3 coding sequence is TGTGCCAGCAGCCGAGGAACCGGAGGACCGGCTCTTATGAACACTGAAGCTTTCTTT. This encodes CASSRGTGGPALMNTEAFF. This chain joins TRBV7-9 and TRBJ1-1; D ambiguous. Germline CDR1 and CDR2: SEHNR and FQNEAQ (reference sequence). CDR3 length equals 19 residues. With 5 bases removed from V and 0 bases from J, the gap between germline ends came to 25 bases.